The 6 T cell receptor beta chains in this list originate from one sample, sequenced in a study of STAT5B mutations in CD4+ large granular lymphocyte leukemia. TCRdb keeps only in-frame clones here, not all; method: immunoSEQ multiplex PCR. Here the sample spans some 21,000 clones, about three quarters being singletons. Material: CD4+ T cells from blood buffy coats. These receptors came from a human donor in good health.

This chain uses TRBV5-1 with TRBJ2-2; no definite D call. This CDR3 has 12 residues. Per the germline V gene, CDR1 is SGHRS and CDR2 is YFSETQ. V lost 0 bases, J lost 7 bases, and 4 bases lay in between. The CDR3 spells CASSLGGGELFF. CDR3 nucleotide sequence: TGCGCCAGCAGCTTGGGTGGCGGGGAGCTGTTTTTT.

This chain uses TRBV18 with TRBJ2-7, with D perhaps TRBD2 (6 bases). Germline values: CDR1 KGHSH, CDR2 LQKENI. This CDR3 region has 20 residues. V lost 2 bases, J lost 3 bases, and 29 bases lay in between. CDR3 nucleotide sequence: TGTGCCAGCTCACCAACCCGGGACTCCGTTGGATTAACGGGGCTCTACGAGCAGTACTTC. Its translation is CASSPTRDSVGLTGLYEQYF.

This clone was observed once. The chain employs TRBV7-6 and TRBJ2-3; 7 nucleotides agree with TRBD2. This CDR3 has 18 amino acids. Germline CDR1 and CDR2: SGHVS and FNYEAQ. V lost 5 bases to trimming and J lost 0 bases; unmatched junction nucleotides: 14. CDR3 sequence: CASSQSPAGRLSTDTQYF. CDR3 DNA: TGTGCCAGCAGCCAGTCCCCAGCGGGGCGGCTAAGCACAGATACGCAGTATTTT.

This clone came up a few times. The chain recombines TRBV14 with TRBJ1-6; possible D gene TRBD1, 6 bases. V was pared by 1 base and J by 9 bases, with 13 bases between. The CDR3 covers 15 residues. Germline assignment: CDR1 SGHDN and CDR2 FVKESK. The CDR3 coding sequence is TGTGCCAGCAGCCAAGTCAGGGGTACCACTTCACCCCTCCACTTT. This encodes CASSQVRGTTSPLHF. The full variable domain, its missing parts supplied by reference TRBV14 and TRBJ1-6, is EAGVTQFPSHSVIEKGQTVTLRCDPISGHDNLYWYRRVMGKEIKFLLHFVKESKQDESGMPNNRFLAERTGGTYSTLKVQPAELEDSGVYFCASSQVRGTTSPLHFGNGTRLTVT.

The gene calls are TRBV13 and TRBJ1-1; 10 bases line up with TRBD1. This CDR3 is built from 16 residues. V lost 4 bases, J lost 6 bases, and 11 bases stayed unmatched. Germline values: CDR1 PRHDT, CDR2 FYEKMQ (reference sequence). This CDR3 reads CASSSQSGTGDPEAFF. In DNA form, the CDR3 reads TGTGCCAGCAGCTCCCAATCCGGGACAGGGGACCCTGAAGCTTTCTTT.

CDR3 protein: CASSLMGLAGETQYF. CDR3 nucleotide sequence: TGTGCCAGCAGCTTAATGGGGCTAGCGGGAGAGACCCAGTACTTC. This chain joins TRBV7-2 and TRBJ2-5, with 8 bases fitting TRBD2. This CDR3 is built from 15 residues. After removal of 2 bases from V and 4 bases from J, the junction contained 6 bases not matched to a gene. Germline CDR1 and CDR2: SGHTA and FQGNSA.